This entry lists 5 T cell receptor beta chains sequenced from one sample in a study of T cell changes during pregnancy in multiple sclerosis. Produced via immunoSEQ multiplex PCR; TCRdb's table is partial and in-frame only. The sample has 30,000 to 35,000 clones, 75% to 90% seen once. Sample: CD8+ T cells from peripheral blood mononuclear cells, taken in the second trimester of pregnancy. The origin of the receptors is a female donor with multiple sclerosis, enrolled in a pregnancy study.

The DNA for the CDR3 is TGTGCCAGCATAGGACTGAAGACTTACGAGCAGTACTTC. It specifies CASIGLKTYEQYF. The V gene is TRBV2, the J gene TRBJ2-7; possible D gene TRBD2, 5 bases. The CDR3 length is 13 residues. V gave up 7 bases and J gave up 4 bases, with 14 bases separating them. Germline V lookup: CDR1 SNHLY, CDR2 FYNNEI.

The V gene is TRBV20-1, the J gene TRBJ2-7, with D possibly TRBD2 on 5 matching bases. This CDR3 is built from 11 residues. The V end was cut by 7 bases, the J end by 6 bases, with 13 bases between. The germline CDR1 and CDR2 sequences are DFQATT and SNEGSKA (reference sequence). The CDR3 spells CSGWLASEQYF. The CDR3 coding sequence is TGCAGTGGATGGCTAGCTTCCGAGCAGTACTTC.

This chain links TRBV2 with TRBJ2-3; TRBD1 might be the D (7 bases). The CDR3 length is 13 residues. The germline gives CDR1 SNHLY, CDR2 FYNNEI. Trimming took off 8 bases at V and 6 bases at J, with 15 bases between the two ends. The DNA for the CDR3 is TGTGCCAGCCAGGGGGGATCTAAGGATACGCAGTATTTT. Translated, it gives CASQGGSKDTQYF.

V gene TRBV5-1 combines with J gene TRBJ1-1; D call uncertain. V gave up 0 bases and J gave up 5 bases, with 8 bases separating them. This CDR3 has 13 residues. Germline assignment: CDR1 SGHRS and CDR2 YFSETQ. This chain's CDR3 is CASSLGAGTEAFF. In DNA form, the CDR3 reads TGCGCCAGCAGCTTGGGGGCAGGTACTGAAGCTTTCTTT.

This rearrangement joins TRBV6-6 to TRBJ1-5; tentatively, D is TRBD1 (5 bases). CDR3 size: 16 residues. Looked up from germline, CDR1 is MNHNY and CDR2 is SVGAGI (reference sequence). Trimming took 2 bases from V and 5 from J, leaving 16 bases between them. The CDR3 coding sequence is TGTGCCAGCAGTTACACGATGACAGTGTTGGATCAGCCCCAGCATTTT. This codes for CASSYTMTVLDQPQHF.